This TCR beta chain was observed in a study of technical replicates of blood from a few donors (dated by TCRdb to the late 2010s). Regarding this clone: Its antigen is currently not known. Within one base of it there is no much larger clone, and no base qualities were kept.

Libraries were prepared through the immunoSEQ multiplex PCR assay. The table was pulled from immuneACCESS by TCRdb, which kept in-frame rearrangements only. Such tables lose some clones; where checked, under half of the loss comes from unresolved V genes, and the rest has no known cause. The sample contains tens of thousands of clones, around 93% of them found a single time. The top ten constitute over 0.2% of the sample. The germline V gene specifies MDHEN as CDR1 and SYDVKM as CDR2. The CDR3 holds 16 amino acids from the cysteine to the phenylalanine. Only the CDR3 DNA is retained, 48 bases long and in frame from the first base. Clipping removes 5 bases from V and 4 bases from J, with 10 as the unmatched junction base count.

The sequenced material came from T cells isolated from PBMCs. The source of this sequence is a human donor in good health. The chain is assembled from TRBV28 and TRBJ1-4, and TRBD1 matches 7 of the central bases. The CDR3 region has the sequence CASSTVFGTVNEKLFF. DNA sequence: TGTGCCAGCAGTACAGTTTTCGGGACAGTTAATGAAAAACTGTTTTTT. The full variable domain, with segments outside the CDR3 supplied by the reference TRBV28 and TRBJ1-4 proteins, appears as DVKVTQSSRYLVKRTGEKVFLECVQDMDHENMFWYRQDPGLGLRLIYFSYDVKMKEKGDIPEGYSVSREKKERFSLILESASTNQTSMYLCASSTVFGTVNEKLFFGSGTQLSVL.